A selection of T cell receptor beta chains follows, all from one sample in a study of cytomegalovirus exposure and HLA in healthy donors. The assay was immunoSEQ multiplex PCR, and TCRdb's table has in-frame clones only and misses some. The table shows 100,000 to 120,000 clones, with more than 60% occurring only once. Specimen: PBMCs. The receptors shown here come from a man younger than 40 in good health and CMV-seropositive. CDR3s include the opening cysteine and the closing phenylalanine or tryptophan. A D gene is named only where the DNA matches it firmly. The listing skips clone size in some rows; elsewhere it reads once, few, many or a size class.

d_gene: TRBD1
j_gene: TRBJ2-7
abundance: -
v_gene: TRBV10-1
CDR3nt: TGCGCCAGCTCCCTGTCCGGGACAGGGGGTCGGTACGAGCAGTACTTC
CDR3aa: CASSLSGTGGRYEQYF

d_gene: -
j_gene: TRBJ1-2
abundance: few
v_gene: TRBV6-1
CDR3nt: TGTGCCAGCAGTGAAACGGCAGGGCTAAATGGCTACACCTTC
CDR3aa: CASSETAGLNGYTF

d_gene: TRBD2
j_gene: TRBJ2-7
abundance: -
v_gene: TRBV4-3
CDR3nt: TGCGCCAGCAGCTTGGGGACTAGCGGGGGGGCCCCCTACGAGCAGTACTTC
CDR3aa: CASSLGTSGGAPYEQYF

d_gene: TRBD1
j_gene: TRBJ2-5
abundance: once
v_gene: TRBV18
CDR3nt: TGTGCCAGCTCACCGGGACAGACCATCCAAGAGACCCAGTACTTC
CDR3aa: CASSPGQTIQETQYF

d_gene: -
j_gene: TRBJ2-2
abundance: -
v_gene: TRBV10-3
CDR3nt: TGTGCCATCACTGACACCGGGGAGCTGTTTTTT
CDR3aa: CAITDTGELFF

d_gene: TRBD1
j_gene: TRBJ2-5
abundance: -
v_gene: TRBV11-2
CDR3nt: TGTGCCAGCAGCGCTACCGGGACAGGGGGCTGGGAGACCCAGTACTTC
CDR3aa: CASSATGTGGWETQYF

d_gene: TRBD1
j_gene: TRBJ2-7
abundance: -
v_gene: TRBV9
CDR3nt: TGTGCCAGCAGCGTAGGGAGGGACAGGGACTACGAGCAGTACTTC
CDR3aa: CASSVGRDRDYEQYF

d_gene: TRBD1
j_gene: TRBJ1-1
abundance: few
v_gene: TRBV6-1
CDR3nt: TGTGCCAGCGAACAGGGGCTGGACACTGAAGCTTTCTTT
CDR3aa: CASEQGLDTEAFF

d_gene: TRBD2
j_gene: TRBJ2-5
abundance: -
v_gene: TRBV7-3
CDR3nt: TGTGCCAGCAGCGCGGGGGGGTACGAGACCCAGTACTTC
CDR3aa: CASSAGGYETQYF

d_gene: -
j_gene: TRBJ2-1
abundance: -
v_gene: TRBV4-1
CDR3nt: TGCGCCAGCAGCCCTTCAAGGACAGAAATCGGTGAGCAGTTCTTC
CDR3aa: CASSPSRTEIGEQFF

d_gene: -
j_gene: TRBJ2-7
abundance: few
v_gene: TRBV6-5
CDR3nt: TGTGCCAGCAGAAATAAGGACACGGCATACGAGCAGTACTTC
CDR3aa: CASRNKDTAYEQYF

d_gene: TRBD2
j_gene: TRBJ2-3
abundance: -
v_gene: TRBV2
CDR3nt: TGTGCCAGCAGGACAGGACTAGCGGGGTCCAAGAGCACAGATACGCAGTATTTT
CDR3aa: CASRTGLAGSKSTDTQYF